The rows below give T cell receptor beta chains drawn from one sample of a study of T cells in Graves' hyperthyroidism and ophthalmopathy. MiXCR, run by TCRdb on the multiplex PCR reads, gives a single entry per CDR3 protein. This table has around 520,000 distinct CDR3 sequences, about 14% appearing once. The sample consisted of blood. Every receptor here comes from a woman aged 35 to 49 with Graves' hyperthyroidism. Each CDR3 is given with its conserved first and last residue. The order of the fields is D gene, V gene, clone size, J gene, CDR3 protein, CDR3 DNA. The D gene is left open where the match is weak. Only some rows state a clone size, as once, few, many or a class for expanded clones.

TRBD2	TRBV20-1	many	TRBJ2-1	CSAIPAGAYNEQFF	TGCAGTGCTATTCCAGCGGGAGCTTACAATGAGCAGTTCTTC
TRBD1	TRBV3-1	many	TRBJ2-1	CASSQGQGAGNEQFF	TGTGCCAGCAGCCAAGGACAGGGGGCAGGGAATGAGCAGTTCTTC
TRBD2	TRBV7-2	few	TRBJ2-5	CASSLDPSGVQETQYF	TGTGCCAGCAGCTTGGATCCTAGCGGGGTACAAGAGACCCAGTACTTC
.	TRBV24-1	many	TRBJ2-5	CATSDLGTQYF	TGTGCCACCAGTGATTTAGGGACCCAGTACTTC
.	TRBV6-1	once	TRBJ2-1	CASTPGGRGRYNEQFF	TGTGCCAGCACCCCAGGGGGGAGGGGCCGATACAATGAGCAGTTCTTC
TRBD1	TRBV12-3/TRBV12-4	many	TRBJ2-7	CASKDRGYEQYF	TGTGCCAGCAAGGACAGGGGGTACGAGCAGTACTTC
.	TRBV30	many	TRBJ1-6	CAWSVARYSYNSPLHF	TGTGCCTGGAGTGTGGCGAGATACTCCTATAATTCACCCCTCCACTTT
.	TRBV3-1	many	TRBJ1-2	CASSGHYGYTF	TGTGCCAGCAGCGGCCACTATGGCTACACCTTC
TRBD1	TRBV24-1	many	TRBJ2-3	CATSESGTGNTDTQYF	TGTGCCACCAGTGAGTCCGGGACAGGGAACACAGATACGCAGTATTTT
TRBD2	TRBV4-1	few	TRBJ2-7	CASSQEGTSGTGDYEQYF	TGCGCCAGCAGCCAAGAAGGGACTAGCGGGACCGGCGACTACGAGCAGTACTTC
.	TRBV28	many	TRBJ1-5	CASSLPTISNQPQHF	TGTGCCAGCAGTCTACCCACTATTAGCAATCAGCCCCAGCATTTT
.	TRBV5-1	many	TRBJ1-1	CASSFGQRTAEAFF	TGCGCCAGCAGCTTTGGACAGCGAACCGCTGAAGCTTTCTTT
TRBD1	TRBV7-9	few	TRBJ2-7	CASSLLQGAGEQYF	TGTGCCAGCAGCTTACTACAGGGGGCGGGAGAGCAGTACTTC
.	TRBV30	few	TRBJ1-1	CAWINGAGTEAFF	TGTGCCTGGATCAACGGGGCGGGCACTGAAGCTTTCTTT
.	TRBV29-1	once	TRBJ2-1	CSVTRMGYYNEQFF	TGCAGCGTGACCCGAATGGGGTATTACAATGAGCAGTTCTTC
TRBD2	TRBV11-2	.	TRBJ2-2	CASSLDYSGSGTGELFF	TGTGCCAGCAGCTTAGATTATAGCGGGAGCGGGACCGGGGAGCTGTTTTTT
.	TRBV27	.	TRBJ1-1	CASSWGRTASNTEAFF	TGTGCCAGCAGTTGGGGTCGGACGGCTTCGAACACTGAAGCTTTCTTT
.	TRBV14	.	TRBJ2-1	CASSQEGRWTYNEQFF	TGTGCCAGCAGCCAAGAGGGCAGGTGGACCTACAATGAGCAGTTCTTC
.	TRBV5-1	many	TRBJ2-7	CASSLDLDYEQYF	TGCGCCAGCAGCTTGGATTTGGACTACGAGCAGTACTTC
.	TRBV7-2	.	TRBJ1-3	CASRTDFTSGNTIYF	TGTGCCAGCAGGACAGACTTCACCTCTGGAAACACCATATATTTT
.	TRBV20-1	many	TRBJ2-3	CSARQAPTDTQYF	TGCAGCGCAAGACAGGCCCCCACAGATACGCAGTATTTT
.	TRBV28	many	TRBJ2-1	CASSGGISVYNEQFF	TGTGCCAGCAGTGGGGGAATTAGCGTCTACAATGAGCAGTTCTTC
TRBD2	TRBV28	many	TRBJ2-2	CASALLAGVRTGELFF	TGTGCCAGCGCTCTACTAGCGGGAGTCCGTACCGGGGAGCTGTTTTTT
.	TRBV18	few	TRBJ2-5	CASSPRSGTSVNKETQYF	TGTGCCAGCTCACCAAGATCCGGGACATCGGTAAATAAAGAGACCCAGTACTTC
.	TRBV30	few	TRBJ2-7	CAWSPGPYEQYF	TGTGCCTGGAGTCCCGGACCTTACGAGCAGTACTTC
.	TRBV4-1	.	TRBJ1-1	CASSQGELNTEAFF	TGCGCCAGCAGCCAAGGAGAGTTGAACACTGAAGCTTTCTTT
.	TRBV19	.	TRBJ2-7	CASSRSSGGSSYEQYF	TGTGCCAGTAGCCGCTCCAGTGGGGGGAGCTCCTACGAGCAGTACTTC